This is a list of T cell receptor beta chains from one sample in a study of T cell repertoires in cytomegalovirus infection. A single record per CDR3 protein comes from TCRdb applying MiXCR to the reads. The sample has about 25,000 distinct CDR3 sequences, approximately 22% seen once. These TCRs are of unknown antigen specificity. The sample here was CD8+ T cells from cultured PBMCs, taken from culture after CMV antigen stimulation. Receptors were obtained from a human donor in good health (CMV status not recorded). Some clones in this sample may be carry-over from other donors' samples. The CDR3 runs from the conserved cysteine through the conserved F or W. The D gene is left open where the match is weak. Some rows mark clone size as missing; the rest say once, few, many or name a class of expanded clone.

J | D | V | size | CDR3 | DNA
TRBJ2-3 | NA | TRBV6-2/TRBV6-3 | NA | CASSRSGLDTDTQYF | TGTGCCAGCAGTAGATCGGGACTCGACACAGATACGCAGTATTTT
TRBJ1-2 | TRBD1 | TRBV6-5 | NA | CASSYFWERTGGGYTF | TGTGCCAGCAGTTACTTCTGGGAACGGACAGGGGGTGGCTACACCTTC
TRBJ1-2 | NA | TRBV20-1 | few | CSARDPSWYGYTF | TGCAGTGCTAGAGATCCTAGTTGGTATGGCTACACCTTC
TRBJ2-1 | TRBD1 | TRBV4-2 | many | CASSQPVDRGTSYNEQFF | TGTGCCAGCAGCCAACCCGTTGACAGGGGGACGAGCTACAATGAGCAGTTCTTC
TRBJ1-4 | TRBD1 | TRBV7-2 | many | CASSRTGAATNEKLFF | TGTGCCAGCAGCCGGACAGGGGCTGCAACTAATGAAAAACTGTTTTTT
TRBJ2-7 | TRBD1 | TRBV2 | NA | CASNLARDRAYEQYF | TGTGCCAGCAACCTCGCCAGGGACAGGGCCTACGAGCAGTACTTC
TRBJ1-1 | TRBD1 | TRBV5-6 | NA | CASSLGGTEVSEAFF | TGTGCCAGCAGCTTGGGAGGGACAGAGGTATCTGAGGCTTTCTTT
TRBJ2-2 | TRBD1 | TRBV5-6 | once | CASSPDRGKIGELFF | TGTGCCAGCAGCCCGGACAGGGGAAAAATCGGGGAGCTGTTTTTT
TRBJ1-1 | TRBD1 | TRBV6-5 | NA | CASSTGDTQPEAFF | TGTGCCAGCAGTACAGGGGATACTCAACCTGAAGCTTTCTTT
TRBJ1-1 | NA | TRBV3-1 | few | CASSPTPAMNTEAFF | TGTGCCAGCAGCCCGACCCCGGCGATGAACACTGAAGCTTTCTTT
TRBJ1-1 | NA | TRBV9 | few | CASSVGPPWGGRSEAFF | TGTGCCAGCAGCGTAGGACCCCCTTGGGGAGGTAGGAGTGAAGCTTTCTTT